Listed here is a single T cell receptor (beta chain). The antigen remains unidentified. Germline V CDR1 and CDR2: LNHDA, SQIVND (reference sequence). The CDR3 consists of 16 residues. The V and J ends lost 5 bases and 7 bases, in that order; junction bases with no gene match: 12. The authors reverse transcribed 0.5 to 1 ug RNA with random hexamers. Amplification of TCR beta CDR3 across 54 Vbeta and 13 Jbeta was performed with immunoSEQ multiplex PCR. TCRdb redid the calling of the immunoSEQ multiplex PCR reads with MiXCR, one entry per CDR3 protein. Of about 80,000 distinct CDR3 sequences in the sample, roughly 94% were seen once. This sample is part of a study of CD8 T cells in Susac syndrome. Sequencing of TCR beta was performed on blood CD8+ and CD4+ T cells. Bulk CD8+ and CD4+ cells came from magnetic negative isolation; CD8+ TEMRA by FACS. Points from the study as a whole: It was acknowledged in the study that the number of individuals who were included in its TCR sequencing and HLA analysis was relatively small.

The receptor was isolated from a human donor in good health. The V call is TRBV19, the J call TRBJ2-5, with 11 bases that match TRBD1. Material: CD8+ T cells from PBMCs. The CDR3 loop reads CASSHWTGGETRTQYF. The CDR3 DNA follows: TGTGCCAGTAGTCACTGGACAGGGGGCGAGACGAGGACCCAGTACTTC.